A single sample is the source of the 10 T cell receptor beta chains below, sequenced in a study of cytomegalovirus exposure and HLA in healthy donors. Amplification used 60 Vbeta primers and 13 Jbeta primers. Only in-frame clones appear in the TCRdb table, and some are missing; sequencing was by immunoSEQ multiplex PCR. The sample comprises 90,000 to 130,000 clones, 75% to 90% of which are singletons, and about 1.8% rests with the top ten. The sequencing sample was made of PBMCs. Receptors originate from a middle-aged man in good health and CMV-seronegative.

The rearrangement joins TRBV5-1 to TRBJ2-7, with D possibly being TRBD1 (5 bases). The CDR3 extends over 14 amino acids. Per germline, CDR1 SGHRS and CDR2 YFSETQ. V gave up 4 bases and J gave up 1 base, with 12 bases separating them. The CDR3 coding sequence is TGCGCCAGCAGCCTATTCCAGGGTTCCTACGAGCAGTACTTC. Translation gives CASSLFQGSYEQYF.

The V gene is TRBV25-1, the J gene TRBJ2-1; possible D gene TRBD1, 6 bases. The CDR3 totals 12 residues. With 5 bases removed from V and 7 bases from J, the gap between germline ends came to 9 bases. Germline CDR1 is MGHDK and CDR2 is SYGVNS. The CDR3 spells CASSNRVNEQFF. The CDR3 coding sequence is TGTGCCAGCAGTAACAGGGTAAATGAGCAGTTCTTC.

The chain joins TRBV5-6 to TRBJ2-5; weak D call: TRBD1 (5 bases). V was clipped by 4 bases and J by 5 bases, with 18 bases between them. Germline lookup yields CDR1 SGHDT and CDR2 YYEEEE. The CDR3 extends over 15 amino acids. This CDR3 reads CASSPTHSNRETQYF. Here the CDR3 DNA reads TGTGCCAGCAGCCCGACACACTCCAACAGGGAGACCCAGTACTTC.

This chain joins TRBV28 and TRBJ1-2; 12 positions agree with TRBD1. With V trimmed by 3 bases and J by 13 bases, 15 bases remained unmatched. From germline, CDR1 is MDHEN and CDR2 SYDVKM. This CDR3 has 16 residues. CDR3 in DNA: TGTGCCAGCAGTTTTGGGACAGGGGGCTATATTCGCGCTGTCACCTTC. Residues: CASSFGTGGYIRAVTF.

Points on this clone: Mismatch with germline at one junction end may stem from a read error. The rearrangement uses TRBV7-6 and TRBJ1-5; the match to TRBD1 covers 10 bases. CDR3 length: 13 residues. Germline V CDR1 and CDR2: SGHVS, FNYEAQ. For the CDR3, the DNA is TGTGCCAGCAGTTTAGGACAGGGGGAGCCCCAGCATTTT. This encodes CASSLGQGEPQHF.

There are a few counts of this clone. CDR3 loop: CASSLSGSGADTQYF. CDR3 in DNA: TGTGCCAGCAGCTTATCAGGGTCTGGGGCAGATACGCAGTATTTT. The chain has TRBV7-6 and TRBJ2-3, with D tentatively TRBD1 (5 bases). Trimming removed 2 bases at V and 4 bases at J, with 13 bases between. The germline gives CDR1 SGHVS, CDR2 FNYEAQ. CDR3 length: 15 residues.

This chain connects TRBV6-1 to TRBJ1-4; D possibly corresponds to TRBD1 (6 bases). V dropped 5 bases and J dropped 3 bases, with 10 bases sitting between them. The CDR3 extends over 14 amino acids. CDR1 and CDR2 from the germline V gene are MNHNS and SASEGT. The CDR3 loop is CASSPGAPNEKLFF. The CDR3 DNA follows: TGTGCCAGCAGTCCAGGGGCCCCTAATGAAAAACTGTTTTTT.

This chain uses TRBV10-3 with TRBJ1-1, with TRBD1 as a possible D gene (5 bases). Germline V lookup: CDR1 ENHRY, CDR2 SYGVKD. The CDR3 is made up of 13 amino acids. Trimming removed 4 bases at V and 0 bases at J, with 6 bases between. CDR3 in DNA: TGTGCCATCAGTGGGGGGGTGAACACTGAAGCTTTCTTT. This translates into CAISGGVNTEAFF.

The chain uses TRBV5-1 and TRBJ2-7, with 8 bases aligning to TRBD1. V lost 4 bases, J lost 2 bases, and 8 bases stayed unmatched. Germline loops: CDR1 SGHRS, CDR2 YFSETQ. CDR3 length equals 15 residues. CDR3 in DNA: TGCGCCAGCAGCCCCGGGACAGGTGGTACCTACGAGCAGTACTTC. Translation: CASSPGTGGTYEQYF.

The chain combines TRBV6-5 with TRBJ1-6, with 8 positions matching TRBD1. The CDR3 contains 15 residues. Germline V gene sequence: CDR1 MNHEY, CDR2 SVGAGI. With 6 bases clipped from V and 7 bases from J, the junction kept 8 bases outside the gene matches. The CDR3 nucleotides are TGTGCCAGCAGACGCGGACAGGGTGGAAATTCACCCCTCCACTTT. Translation: CASRRGQGGNSPLHF.